The clone carrying this T cell receptor beta chain is a singleton in its sample. Its cognate antigen is unknown. This specimen belongs to a study of cytomegalovirus exposure and HLA in healthy donors. In the study overall: An early release of data contained some 80 million unique TCRs, which came from HLA-typed donors. Study-level findings and limits: Associated with cytomegalovirus, according to the listing, were 150 to 200 TCR beta chains. Sequencing likely produced, as an artifact, a cluster of highly shared sequence variants.

With 60 Vbeta and 13 Jbeta primers, the PCR was carried out. Sequenced by immunoSEQ multiplex PCR; TCRdb stores in-frame clones only, minus some. The data show more than 100,000 clones, 75% to 80% seen once. Germline-derived CDR1 and CDR2 are SGDLS and YYNGEE. This CDR3 region has 15 residues. V lost 4 bases to trimming and J lost 5 bases, with 18 bases between them. This TCR derives from a male donor in good health and CMV-seronegative. The chain uses TRBV9 and TRBJ1-2; D is perhaps TRBD1 (5 bases). Input material: PBMCs. This CDR3 is CASSLTGDLGYGYTF. The CDR3 bases are TGTGCCAGCAGCCTTACGGGGGACCTGGGGTATGGCTACACCTTC.